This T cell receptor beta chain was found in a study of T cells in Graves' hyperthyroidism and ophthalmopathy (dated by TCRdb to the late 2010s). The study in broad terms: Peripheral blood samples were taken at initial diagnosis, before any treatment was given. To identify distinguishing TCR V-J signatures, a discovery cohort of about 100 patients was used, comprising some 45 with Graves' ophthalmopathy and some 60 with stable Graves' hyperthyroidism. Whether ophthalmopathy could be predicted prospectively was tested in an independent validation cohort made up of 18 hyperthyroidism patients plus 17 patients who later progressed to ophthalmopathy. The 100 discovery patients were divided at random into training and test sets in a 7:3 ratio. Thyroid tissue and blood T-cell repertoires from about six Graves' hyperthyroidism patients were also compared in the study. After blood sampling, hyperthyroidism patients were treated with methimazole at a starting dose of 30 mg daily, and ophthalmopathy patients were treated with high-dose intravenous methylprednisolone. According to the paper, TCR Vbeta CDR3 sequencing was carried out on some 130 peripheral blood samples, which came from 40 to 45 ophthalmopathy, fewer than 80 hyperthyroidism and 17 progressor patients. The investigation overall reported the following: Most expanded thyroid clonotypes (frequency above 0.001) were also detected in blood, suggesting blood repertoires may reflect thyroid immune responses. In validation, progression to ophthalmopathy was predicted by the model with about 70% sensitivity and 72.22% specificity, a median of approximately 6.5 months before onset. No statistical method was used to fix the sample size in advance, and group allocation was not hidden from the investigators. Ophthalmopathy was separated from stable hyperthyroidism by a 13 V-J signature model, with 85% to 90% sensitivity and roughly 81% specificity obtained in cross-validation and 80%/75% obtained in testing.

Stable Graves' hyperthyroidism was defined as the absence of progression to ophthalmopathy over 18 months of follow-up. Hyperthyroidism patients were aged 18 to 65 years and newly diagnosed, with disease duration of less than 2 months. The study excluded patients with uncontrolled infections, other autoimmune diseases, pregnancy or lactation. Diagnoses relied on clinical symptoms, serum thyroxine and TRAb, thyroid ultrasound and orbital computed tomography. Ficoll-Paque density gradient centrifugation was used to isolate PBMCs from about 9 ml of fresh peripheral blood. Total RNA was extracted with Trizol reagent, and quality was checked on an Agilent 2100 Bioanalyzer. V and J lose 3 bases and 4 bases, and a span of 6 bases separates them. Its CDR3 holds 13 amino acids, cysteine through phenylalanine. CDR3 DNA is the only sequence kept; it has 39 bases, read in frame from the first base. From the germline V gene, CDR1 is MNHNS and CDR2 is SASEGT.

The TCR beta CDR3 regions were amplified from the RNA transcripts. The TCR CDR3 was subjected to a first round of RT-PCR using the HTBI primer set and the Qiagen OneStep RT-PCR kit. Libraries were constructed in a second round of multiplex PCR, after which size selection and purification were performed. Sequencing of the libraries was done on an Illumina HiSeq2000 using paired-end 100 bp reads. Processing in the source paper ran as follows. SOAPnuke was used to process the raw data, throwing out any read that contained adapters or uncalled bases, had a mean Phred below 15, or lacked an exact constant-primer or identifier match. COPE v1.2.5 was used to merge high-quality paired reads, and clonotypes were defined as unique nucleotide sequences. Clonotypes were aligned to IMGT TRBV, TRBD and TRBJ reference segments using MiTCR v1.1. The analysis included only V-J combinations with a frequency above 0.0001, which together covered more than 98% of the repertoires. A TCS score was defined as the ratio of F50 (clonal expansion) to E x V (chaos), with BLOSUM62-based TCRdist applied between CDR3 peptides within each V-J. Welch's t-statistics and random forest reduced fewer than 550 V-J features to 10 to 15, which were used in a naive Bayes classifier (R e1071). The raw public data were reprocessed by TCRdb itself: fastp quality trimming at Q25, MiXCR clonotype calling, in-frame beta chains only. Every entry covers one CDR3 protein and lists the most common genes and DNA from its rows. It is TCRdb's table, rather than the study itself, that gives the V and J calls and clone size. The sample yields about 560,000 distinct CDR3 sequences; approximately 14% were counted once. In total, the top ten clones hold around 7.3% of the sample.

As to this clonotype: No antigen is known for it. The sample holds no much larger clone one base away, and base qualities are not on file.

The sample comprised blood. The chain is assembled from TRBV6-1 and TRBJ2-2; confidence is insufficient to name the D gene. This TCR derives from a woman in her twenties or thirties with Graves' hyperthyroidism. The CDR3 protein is CASSEVPTGELFF. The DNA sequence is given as TGTGCCAGCAGTGAGGTACCCACCGGGGAGCTGTTTTTT.